This T cell receptor beta chain was identified during a study of regulatory T cells in long-lasting Graves disease. Germline loops: CDR1 MDHEN, CDR2 SYDVKM. The CDR3 runs 17 residues. V lost 6 bases and J lost 7, with 22 bases in between. As to time point: persistent/refractory GD, antithyroid drugs over 5 years with positive TRAb. With RNA extracted from PBMCs as input, the TCR library was made. For TCR beta, libraries came from iRepertoire HTBI primers and Arm-PCR of CDR3 regions. TCRdb re-analysed the multiplex PCR reads in MiXCR, keeping a single row per CDR3 protein. The sample lists about 660,000 distinct CDR3 sequences, around 32% occurring once.

This chain joins TRBV28 and TRBJ1-6; a weak D match, TRBD1 (6 bases). This clonotype originated in a female donor with Graves disease. Sequencing was performed on peripheral blood mononuclear cells (PBMCs), taken when the disease was refractory, from a patient treated with antithyroid drugs. CDR3 in amino acids: CASSQVPLRQGNSPLHF. The CDR3 DNA follows: TGTGCCAGCAGCCAAGTGCCCCTTCGGCAGGGGAATTCACCCCTCCACTTT.